This is a list of T cell receptor beta chains from one sample in a study of blood T cell repertoires in COVID-19. Method: immunoSEQ multiplex PCR; TCRdb's copy keeps in-frame clones and lacks some. The sample includes 130,000 or so clones, about 87% of them seen just once. The sample taken for sequencing was peripheral blood. The receptors were gathered from a human donor with COVID-19, enrolled during active disease. The donor label of this sample is uncertain. Each CDR3 is given with its conserved first and last residue. Fields, in order: V gene, J gene, clone size, D gene, CDR3 protein, CDR3 DNA. The D gene is left open where the match is weak. Rows give clone size only sometimes, using once, few, many, or a class for an expanded clone.

V: TRBV19
J: TRBJ2-1
size: NA
D: TRBD1
CDR3: CASSNPRDRVSNEQFF
DNA: TGTGCCAGTAGTAATCCCCGGGACAGGGTTTCCAATGAGCAGTTCTTC

V: TRBV7-2
J: TRBJ1-4
size: NA
D: TRBD1
CDR3: CASSLLARGRSSEKLFF
DNA: TGTGCCAGCAGCTTATTGGCCAGGGGGCGGTCGAGTGAAAAACTGTTTTTT

V: TRBV19
J: TRBJ2-5
size: NA
D: TRBD1
CDR3: CASSTHTGGAETQYF
DNA: TGTGCCAGTAGTACTCATACAGGGGGCGCAGAGACCCAGTACTTC

V: TRBV7-6
J: TRBJ1-6
size: NA
D: NA
CDR3: CASSLALQSNSPLHF
DNA: TGTGCCAGCAGCTTAGCGCTACAGAGTAATTCACCCCTCCACTTT

V: TRBV6-5
J: TRBJ1-4
size: few
D: NA
CDR3: CASSRAGVTNEKLFF
DNA: TGTGCCAGCAGTCGCGCAGGGGTCACTAATGAAAAACTGTTTTTT

V: TRBV7-6
J: TRBJ2-2
size: NA
D: TRBD1
CDR3: CASSLGQLTGELFF
DNA: TGTGCCAGCAGCTTGGGACAGCTCACCGGGGAGCTGTTTTTT

V: TRBV11-3
J: TRBJ2-5
size: NA
D: NA
CDR3: CASRSRVAQETQYF
DNA: TGTGCCAGCAGGTCACGGGTGGCACAAGAGACCCAGTACTTC

V: TRBV6-2/TRBV6-3
J: TRBJ2-3
size: NA
D: TRBD1
CDR3: CASSTQGAGTDTQYF
DNA: TGTGCCAGCAGTACACAGGGGGCCGGCACAGATACGCAGTATTTT

V: TRBV9
J: TRBJ1-6
size: NA
D: TRBD1
CDR3: CASSSTGGPPLHF
DNA: TGTGCCAGCAGCTCTACAGGGGGCCCCCCCCTCCACTTT

V: TRBV5-1
J: TRBJ2-3
size: NA
D: TRBD2
CDR3: CASSLTSGNEIDTQYF
DNA: TGCGCCAGCAGCTTGACTAGCGGGAATGAGATAGATACGCAGTATTTT

V: TRBV15
J: TRBJ1-1
size: NA
D: TRBD1
CDR3: CATSRDRGGRTEAFF
DNA: TGTGCCACCAGCAGGGACAGGGGAGGAAGGACTGAAGCTTTCTTT

V: TRBV28
J: TRBJ1-3
size: NA
D: TRBD1
CDR3: CASRQTGGGNTIYF
DNA: TGTGCCAGCAGGCAGACAGGGGGTGGAAACACCATATATTTT

V: TRBV5-5
J: TRBJ1-4
size: NA
D: NA
CDR3: CASSPGLKTNEKLFF
DNA: TGTGCCAGCAGCCCAGGGTTAAAGACGAATGAAAAACTGTTTTTT

V: TRBV25-1
J: TRBJ2-3
size: NA
D: TRBD2
CDR3: CASSVAGELYTQYF
DNA: TGTGCCAGCAGCGTAGCGGGAGAGCTATATACGCAGTATTTT

V: TRBV19
J: TRBJ2-1
size: NA
D: TRBD2
CDR3: CASSRTSGTNEQFF
DNA: TGTGCCAGTAGTAGGACTAGCGGTACTAATGAGCAGTTCTTC

V: TRBV12-3/TRBV12-4
J: TRBJ1-1
size: NA
D: NA
CDR3: CASSPPTRAEAFF
DNA: TGTGCCAGCAGTCCCCCCACCCGCGCTGAAGCTTTCTTT

V: TRBV29-1
J: TRBJ2-3
size: NA
D: TRBD2
CDR3: CSAEAGGGTDTQYF
DNA: TGCAGCGCTGAAGCGGGGGGGGGCACAGATACGCAGTATTTT

V: TRBV7-6
J: TRBJ2-6
size: NA
D: TRBD1
CDR3: CASSRGQGGSGANVLTF
DNA: TGTGCCAGCAGCCGGGGACAGGGGGGCTCTGGGGCCAACGTCCTGACTTTC

V: TRBV7-9
J: TRBJ2-1
size: once
D: NA
CDR3: CASSLGTGTREQFF
DNA: TGTGCCAGCAGCTTAGGAACAGGGACAAGGGAGCAGTTCTTC

V: TRBV19
J: TRBJ1-1
size: NA
D: TRBD1
CDR3: CASSRFRGALNTEAFF
DNA: TGTGCCAGTAGTAGATTCAGGGGGGCCTTGAACACTGAAGCTTTCTTT

V: TRBV13
J: TRBJ2-2
size: NA
D: NA
CDR3: CASSPRGTNTGELFF
DNA: TGTGCCAGCAGCCCCCGCGGAACGAACACCGGGGAGCTGTTTTTT

V: TRBV3-1/TRBV3-2
J: TRBJ1-2
size: once
D: NA
CDR3: CASSPSGGGYTF
DNA: TGTGCCAGCAGCCCGTCGGGGGGTGGCTACACCTTC

V: TRBV18
J: TRBJ2-7
size: NA
D: NA
CDR3: CASSPPPGAISYEQYF
DNA: TGTGCCAGCTCACCACCTCCGGGAGCCATCTCCTACGAGCAGTACTTC

V: TRBV19
J: TRBJ2-5
size: NA
D: NA
CDR3: CASSITEQETQYF
DNA: TGTGCCAGTAGTATTACAGAGCAAGAGACCCAGTACTTC

V: TRBV6-1
J: TRBJ1-3
size: NA
D: NA
CDR3: CASSEKGSGNTIYF
DNA: TGTGCCAGCAGTGAAAAGGGGTCTGGAAACACCATATATTTT

V: TRBV27
J: TRBJ2-2
size: NA
D: NA
CDR3: CASSSLLDPGELFF
DNA: TGTGCCAGCAGCTCCCTACTAGATCCCGGGGAGCTGTTTTTT

V: TRBV19
J: TRBJ1-2
size: NA
D: NA
CDR3: CASSIERGTNYGYTF
DNA: TGTGCCAGTAGTATAGAGAGGGGGACGAACTATGGCTACACCTTC

V: TRBV9
J: TRBJ1-5
size: NA
D: NA
CDR3: CASSGGSDQPQHF
DNA: TGTGCCAGCAGCGGCGGGAGTGATCAGCCCCAGCATTTT

V: TRBV5-1
J: TRBJ1-4
size: NA
D: NA
CDR3: CASSLTPDVLTNEKLFF
DNA: TGCGCCAGCAGCCTGACTCCGGATGTCCTAACTAATGAAAAACTGTTTTTT

V: TRBV5-6
J: TRBJ2-7
size: NA
D: TRBD1
CDR3: CASSSGTGVEQYF
DNA: TGTGCCAGCAGCTCTGGGACAGGGGTCGAGCAGTACTTC

V: TRBV7-8
J: TRBJ2-1
size: NA
D: TRBD1
CDR3: CASSLERRTGAWSEQFF
DNA: TGTGCCAGCAGCTTAGAGCGTCGGACAGGGGCATGGAGTGAGCAGTTCTTC

V: TRBV10-3
J: TRBJ1-2
size: NA
D: TRBD1
CDR3: CAISRAGQDSYGYTF
DNA: TGTGCCATCAGCCGCGCCGGACAGGATTCCTATGGCTACACCTTC

V: TRBV11-2
J: TRBJ2-5
size: NA
D: NA
CDR3: CASSPPGETQYF
DNA: TGTGCCAGCAGCCCGCCAGGAGAGACCCAGTACTTC

V: TRBV30
J: TRBJ1-1
size: NA
D: NA
CDR3: CAWSEAAGTEAFF
DNA: TGTGCCTGGAGTGAGGCAGCAGGCACTGAAGCTTTCTTT

V: TRBV18
J: TRBJ1-4
size: NA
D: TRBD1
CDR3: CASSQGTGGDEKLFF
DNA: TGTGCCAGCTCACAGGGGACAGGGGGCGATGAAAAACTGTTTTTT

V: TRBV19
J: TRBJ2-5
size: NA
D: NA
CDR3: CASSMSGETQYF
DNA: TGTGCCAGTAGTATGAGCGGAGAGACCCAGTACTTC

V: TRBV11-3
J: TRBJ2-3
size: NA
D: NA
CDR3: CASSLGGRDTQYF
DNA: TGTGCCAGCAGCTTAGGGGGGCGAGATACGCAGTATTTT

V: TRBV7-9
J: TRBJ1-1
size: few
D: NA
CDR3: CASRLGQGGYTEAFF
DNA: TGTGCCAGCAGGCTAGGGCAGGGTGGGTACACTGAAGCTTTCTTT

V: TRBV7-2
J: TRBJ1-2
size: NA
D: NA
CDR3: CASSLGRDYGYTF
DNA: TGTGCCAGCAGCTTAGGCAGGGATTATGGCTACACCTTC

V: TRBV18
J: TRBJ2-7
size: NA
D: NA
CDR3: CASSPDDSLQYF
DNA: TGTGCCAGCTCACCCGACGACAGTCTGCAGTACTTC

V: TRBV7-6
J: TRBJ2-7
size: NA
D: TRBD1
CDR3: CASSLSRGISYEQYF
DNA: TGTGCCAGCAGCTTATCCAGGGGGATCTCCTACGAGCAGTACTTC

V: TRBV4-1
J: TRBJ1-4
size: once
D: TRBD1
CDR3: CASSLLGGYVEKLFF
DNA: TGCGCCAGCAGCCTGTTAGGGGGCTACGTTGAAAAACTGTTTTTT

V: TRBV15
J: TRBJ1-2
size: NA
D: NA
CDR3: CATSPFGGYGYTF
DNA: TGTGCCACCAGCCCTTTCGGCGGTTATGGCTACACCTTC

V: TRBV6-6
J: TRBJ1-5
size: once
D: TRBD1
CDR3: CASSSPGQGENQPQHF
DNA: TGTGCCAGCAGTTCCCCGGGACAGGGGGAAAATCAGCCCCAGCATTTT